The rows below give T cell receptor beta chains drawn from one sample of a study of long-term antiretroviral therapy in people with HIV. Sequencing was performed with immunoSEQ multiplex PCR; in TCRdb, only in-frame clones are kept and a portion is missing. Of 14,000 or so clones in the sample, 75% to 85% were seen once. This specimen consisted of unsorted PBMCs, obtained 0.4 years after starting antiretroviral therapy. Every receptor here comes from a man aged 30 to 39 with HIV. CDR3s include the opening cysteine and the closing phenylalanine or tryptophan. D genes are given only for firm matches. Clone size is not always given. Where it is, it says once, few, many or a class for expanded clones.

V gene	J gene	D gene	clone size	CDR3 length	CDR3 DNA	CDR3 protein
TRBV5-4	TRBJ1-1	-	-	14	TGTGCCAGCTCCCAACAGGGCTCGAACACTGAAGCTTTCTTT	CASSQQGSNTEAFF
TRBV6-4	TRBJ2-2	-	-	14	TGTGCCAGCAGTACGGAAGGTCATACCGGGGAGCTGTTTTTT	CASSTEGHTGELFF
TRBV5-4	TRBJ2-3	-	-	16	TGTGCCAGCAGCTTGCCGGGTGGTCCGGACACAGATACGCAGTATTTT	CASSLPGGPDTDTQYF
TRBV19	TRBJ2-5	-	-	14	TGTGCCAGTAGTATACCAGGGGGGGACGAGACCCAGTACTTC	CASSIPGGDETQYF
TRBV25-1	TRBJ2-1	-	-	12	TGTGCCAGCACCGGGGATTACAATGAGCAGTTCTTC	CASTGDYNEQFF
TRBV11-2	TRBJ2-1	-	-	13	TGTGCCAGCAGCTTAGTAGGGGACAATGAGCAGTTCTTC	CASSLVGDNEQFF
TRBV11-2	TRBJ2-3	TRBD2	-	16	TGTGCCAGCAGCTTTAGCGGGGGTTCTACTACAGATACGCAGTATTTT	CASSFSGGSTTDTQYF
TRBV6-6	TRBJ2-7	TRBD1	-	15	TGTGCCAGCAGTTACCTCCGACAGGGGTCCTACGAGCAGTACTTC	CASSYLRQGSYEQYF
TRBV30	TRBJ2-6	-	-	14	TGTGCCTGGTCCCAAGGGCCTGGGGCCAACGTCCTGACTTTC	CAWSQGPGANVLTF
TRBV9	TRBJ2-1	TRBD2	-	14	TGTGCCAGCAGCGTATCTAGCGGGGGGAATGAGCAGTTCTTC	CASSVSSGGNEQFF
TRBV6-6	TRBJ1-5	TRBD1	-	14	TGTGCCAGCAGTTCTACAGGGGGCAATCAGCCCCAGCATTTT	CASSSTGGNQPQHF
TRBV7-9	TRBJ2-7	-	-	13	TGTGCCAGCAGCTTAGCCAGGGTTGACGAGCAGTACTTC	CASSLARVDEQYF
TRBV5-4	TRBJ2-2	-	-	13	TGTGCCAGCAGCCCCGGACTTGTGGGGGAGCTGTTTTTT	CASSPGLVGELFF
TRBV27	TRBJ2-5	-	-	13	TGTGCCAGCAGTTTAGGGTCACTAAGCACCCAGTACTTC	CASSLGSLSTQYF
TRBV6-5	TRBJ2-7	-	-	12	TGTGCCAGCAATACACCAGGGCTCGAGCAGTACTTC	CASNTPGLEQYF
TRBV23-1	TRBJ2-7	TRBD1	-	15	TGCGCCAGCAGTCAATCGCACAGGGGCCCCCACGAGCAGTACTTC	CASSQSHRGPHEQYF
TRBV6-5	TRBJ2-7	TRBD1	-	12	TGTGCCAGCCGGGGACAGTCCTACGAGCAGTACTTC	CASRGQSYEQYF
TRBV27	TRBJ1-1	-	once	14	TGTGCCAGCAGGTCATTCTCGCCGGGGCAGCAAGCTTTCTTT	CASRSFSPGQQAFF
TRBV4-1	TRBJ1-1	TRBD1	-	15	TGCGCCAGCAGCCAAGTCCAGGGGGCCAGCACTGAAGCTTTCTTT	CASSQVQGASTEAFF
TRBV15	TRBJ1-5	-	-	13	TGTGCCACCAGCAAGGGAAGCAATCAGCCCCAGCATTTT	CATSKGSNQPQHF
TRBV6-5	TRBJ2-5	-	-	11	TGTGCCAGCAGGTTCCGAGAGACCCAGTACTTC	CASRFRETQYF
TRBV5-1	TRBJ1-5	-	few	13	TGCGCCAGCAGCCAGTTGAGCAATCAGCCCCAGCATTTT	CASSQLSNQPQHF
TRBV6-5	TRBJ1-1	-	-	12	TGTGCCAGCAGTTCACGCAACACTGAAGCTTTCTTT	CASSSRNTEAFF
TRBV20-1	TRBJ2-3	-	-	10	TGCAGTGCTAGGAGGGATACGCAGTATTTT	CSARRDTQYF
TRBV4-1	TRBJ2-1	TRBD2	-	14	TGCGCCAGCAGACGCGGGAGTTCCTACAATGAGCAGTTCTTC	CASRRGSSYNEQFF
TRBV5-4	TRBJ2-3	TRBD1	-	14	TGTGCCAGCAGCCTCCGGGACAGAACAGATACGCAGTATTTT	CASSLRDRTDTQYF
TRBV30	TRBJ2-7	TRBD1	-	15	TGTGCCTGGAGTGTCGGGGACAGGGATGGTAGCGAGCAGTACTTC	CAWSVGDRDGSEQYF
TRBV30	TRBJ1-4	-	few	10	TGTGCCTCGGACGGAGAAAAACTGTTTTTT	CASDGEKLFF
TRBV30	TRBJ1-5	-	-	15	TGTGCCTGGAGTGTACAAGGATCGGGAAATCAGCCCCAGCATTTT	CAWSVQGSGNQPQHF
TRBV25-1	TRBJ1-1	-	-	11	TGTGCCAGCAGAGCGAACACTGAAGCTTTCTTT	CASRANTEAFF
TRBV4-1	TRBJ1-1	TRBD1	-	15	TGCGCCAGCAGCCAAGTTACAGGGGGAGGCACTGAAGCTTTCTTT	CASSQVTGGGTEAFF
TRBV14	TRBJ1-1	-	-	14	TGTGCCAGCAGCCAAGTCGGCATGAACACTGAAGCTTTCTTT	CASSQVGMNTEAFF
TRBV21-1	TRBJ1-5	-	-	15	TGTGCCAGCAGCAAAAGATGGGGGGCTAGTCAGCCCCAGCATTTT	CASSKRWGASQPQHF
TRBV19	TRBJ2-1	TRBD1	-	17	TGTGCCAGTAGTATTTATGCGACAGGGTCCCTGAACAATGAGCAGTTCTTC	CASSIYATGSLNNEQFF
TRBV5-1	TRBJ1-6	-	-	16	TGCGCCAGCAGCTTGGGGACCTTCTCCTATAATTCACCCCTCCACTTT	CASSLGTFSYNSPLHF
TRBV4-3	TRBJ1-1	-	-	15	TGCGCCAGCAGCCAACACAACAGGGTTAGTGATGAAGCTTTCTTT	CASSQHNRVSDEAFF
TRBV5-1	TRBJ1-1	-	-	15	TGCGCCAGCAGCCCATGGACACAGGTGAACACTGAAGCTTTCTTT	CASSPWTQVNTEAFF
TRBV6-5	TRBJ1-1	-	-	12	TGTGCCACTTTCAATGGGTTCACTGAAGCTTTCTTT	CATFNGFTEAFF
TRBV7-2	TRBJ2-7	-	-	15	TGTGCCAGCAGCCTCGGCTGGGGCATTTCCTACGAGCAGTACTTC	CASSLGWGISYEQYF
TRBV30	TRBJ1-1	-	-	13	TGTGCCTGGAGTGTACGGGACCTTAGAGAGGCTTTCTTT	CAWSVRDLREAFF